Listed here are 30 T cell receptor beta chains from one sample, sequenced in a study of CD4+ T cells in melanoma. Assay: immunoSEQ multiplex PCR; the TCRdb copy retains only in-frame clones and omits some. The sample consists of over 9,000 clones, 55% to 75% of them appearing once. Sequencing used cells from a culture (not recorded whether cultured in vitro). These receptors were taken from a human donor with melanoma.

The V and J genes are TRBV29-1 and TRBJ1-2; 10 bases map to TRBD1. The CDR3 runs 12 residues. Germline trimming cut 7 bases from V and 7 bases from J; bases unmatched to any gene: 6. The germline gives CDR1 SQVTM, CDR2 ANQGSEA. CDR3 protein: CSAGQGLSGYTF. CDR3 coding DNA: TGCAGCGCGGGACAGGGGCTCAGTGGCTACACCTTC.

The sample holds a few counts of this clone. The chain combines TRBV2 with TRBJ1-2; D is unresolved. The V gene's germline CDR1 is SNHLY and CDR2 FYNNEI. The CDR3 sequence is 11 residues long. With 2 bases removed from V and 2 bases from J, the gap between germline ends came to 0 bases. In nucleotides, the CDR3 is TGTGCCAGCAGTGAAAACTATGGCTACACCTTC. Its translation: CASSENYGYTF.

This chain uses TRBV6-1 with TRBJ2-5; 10 bases fit TRBD2. Unmatched junction bases numbered 6, after V lost 11 bases and J lost 3 bases. The germline V gene encodes CDR1 MNHNS and CDR2 SASEGT. This CDR3 region has 13 residues. The CDR3 DNA is TGTGCCGGAGCGGGGGGGGGAGAAGAGACCCAGTACTTC. Protein: CAGAGGGEETQYF.

Relative to its sample, this clone is medium-sized. The chain recombines TRBV9 with TRBJ1-4, with unresolved D. Trimming removed 4 bases from V and 4 bases from J, with 11 bases in between. The germline V gene has CDR1 SGDLS and CDR2 YYNGEE. The CDR3 has 14 amino acids. The CDR3, as DNA: TGTGCCAGCAGCCCCCGGGTCGATAATGAAAAACTGTTTTTT. Its translation: CASSPRVDNEKLFF.

The chain joins TRBV4-1 to TRBJ2-3; 7 bases map to TRBD2. Looked up from germline, CDR1 is MGHRA and CDR2 is YSYEKL. The CDR3 is 18 amino acids. The trim removed 0 bases at V and 2 bases at J, leaving 11 bases unmatched. DNA for the CDR3: TGCGCCAGCAGCCAAGATTTCAGGGCTAGCGGAAACACAGATACGCAGTATTTT. As protein: CASSQDFRASGNTDTQYF.

The chain has TRBV18 and TRBJ2-1; 8 bases are a match to TRBD1. Trimming cost V 6 bases and J 1 base; bases outside gene matches: 5. The germline V gene has CDR1 KGHSH and CDR2 LQKENI. The CDR3 extends over 15 amino acids. DNA for the CDR3: TGTGCCAGCTCGCCCGGGACAGGTTCCTACAATGAGCAGTTCTTC. Protein sequence: CASSPGTGSYNEQFF.

The V call is TRBV29-1, the J call TRBJ2-2; D gene uncertain. With 2 bases removed from V and 1 base from J, the gap between germline ends came to 5 bases. From germline, CDR1 is SQVTM and CDR2 ANQGSEA. CDR3 size: 13 residues. The CDR3 loop reads CSVESGNTGELFF. In nucleotides, the CDR3 is TGCAGCGTTGAATCGGGGAACACCGGGGAGCTGTTTTTT.

The V call is TRBV9, the J call TRBJ1-1; D remains ambiguous. Per the germline V gene, CDR1 is SGDLS and CDR2 is YYNGEE. This CDR3 spans 13 amino acids. V shed 0 bases and J shed 9 bases, with 12 bases lying between them. CDR3 sequence: CASSVGTVGKAFF. The CDR3 DNA is TGTGCCAGCAGCGTAGGCACAGTTGGAAAAGCTTTCTTT.

The genes are TRBV5-1 and TRBJ1-6; perhaps TRBD1 as D (5 bases). The CDR3 covers 18 residues. V lost 4 bases to trimming and J lost 7 bases, with 24 bases between them. The germline V gene encodes CDR1 SGHRS and CDR2 YFSETQ. The CDR3 protein is CASSRLSPAAGGNSPLHF. The CDR3 nucleotides are TGCGCCAGCAGCCGCCTCTCCCCGGCCGCGGGGGGGAATTCACCCCTCCACTTT.

CDR3 nucleotides: TGTGCCTGGAGTGTAGGGGCCCGATACACCTTC. The encoded protein is CAWSVGARYTF. This sequence joins TRBV30 and TRBJ1-2; D might be TRBD1 (5 bases). The length of the CDR3 is 11 residues. Trimming cost V 0 bases and J 11 bases, with 10 bases left between them. Looked up from germline, CDR1 is GTSNPN and CDR2 is SVGIG (reference sequence).

Worth noting for this clone: A read error may explain this, as a much larger clone is one base away. J is TRBJ2-3 and V is TRBV4-1, with 9 bases fitting TRBD2. CDR3 length: 17 amino acids. CDR1 MGHRA and CDR2 YSYEKL come from the germline V gene. The V and J ends lost 4 bases and 6 bases, in that order; junction bases with no gene match: 14. CDR3 region: CASSRSSAGGLSDTQYF. CDR3 in DNA: TGCGCCAGCAGCCGATCCTCAGCGGGGGGCCTGTCGGATACGCAGTATTTT.

V is TRBV6-6 and J is TRBJ2-5; the D gene is possibly TRBD2 (5 bases). Trimming cost V 5 bases and J 4 bases, with 17 bases left between them. Germline V lookup: CDR1 MNHNY, CDR2 SVGAGI (reference sequence). The CDR3 length is 15 residues. CDR3 bases: TGTGCCAGCAGTACGGCCGAGCCGGGGAGAGAGACCCAGTACTTC. Translated: CASSTAEPGRETQYF.

This clone has more than one count but fewer than ten. V usage is TRBV2 and J usage is TRBJ2-7; D is perhaps TRBD2 (6 bases). The germline gives CDR1 SNHLY, CDR2 FYNNEI. The V and J ends lost 4 bases and 3 bases respectively, with 13 bases between them. This CDR3 spans 14 amino acids. CDR3 bases: TGTGCCAGCAGTGCAACGGGACTCGGCTACGAGCAGTACTTC. Protein: CASSATGLGYEQYF.

The V and J genes are TRBV6-9 and TRBJ2-7; TRBD1 matches at 9 bases. The CDR3 spans 16 residues. The ends lost 10 bases at V and 3 bases at J; junction bases unmatched: 16. Germline CDR1 is MNHGY and CDR2 is SVAAGI. The CDR3 region has the DNA TGTGCCACCCCCACACCTGGACAGGGGAGTAGCTACGAGCAGTACTTC. Its protein product is CATPTPGQGSSYEQYF.

The genes are TRBV11-2 and TRBJ2-7, with D perhaps being TRBD1 or TRBD2 (6 bases each). Trimming shortened V by 0 bases and J by 5 bases, and 17 bases separated the two germline ends. The V gene's germline CDR1 is SGHAT and CDR2 FQNNGV. CDR3 size: 16 residues. The CDR3 DNA reads TGTGCCAGCAGCTTAGATTGGGGCCAGGGGAGGAACGAGCAGTACTTC. It translates to CASSLDWGQGRNEQYF.

The CDR3 DNA reads TGTGCCAGCAGCTCGACAGGGCCGGGAAATCAGCCCCAGCATTTT. Amino acids: CASSSTGPGNQPQHF. The V gene is TRBV7-9, the J gene TRBJ1-5, with 7 bases matching TRBD1. Losses at the gene ends were 4 bases for V and 4 bases for J; bases not matched to a gene: 7. This CDR3 spans 15 amino acids. The germline gives CDR1 SEHNR, CDR2 FQNEAQ (reference sequence).

The table lists this clone with a few counts. Other DNA sequences in the same sample also yield this CDR3. CDR3 sequence reads: CASSLRLYGYTF. The CDR3 coding sequence is TGTGCCAGCAGTTTAAGATTATATGGCTACACCTTC. The chain combines TRBV28 with TRBJ1-2; D uncertain. This CDR3 is 12 amino acids long. Germline V gene lookup returns CDR1 MDHEN and CDR2 SYDVKM. V was trimmed by 2 bases and J by 5 bases, leaving 6 bases between them.

This chain connects TRBV5-8 to TRBJ2-7; 7 positions match TRBD1. With 1 base clipped from V and 3 bases from J, the junction kept 1 base outside the gene matches. Per germline, CDR1 SGHTS and CDR2 YDEGEE. The CDR3 is 13 amino acids. CDR3 sequence: CASSLWDSYEQYF. CDR3 nucleotides: TGTGCCAGCAGCTTGTGGGACAGCTACGAGCAGTACTTC. Using reference TRBV5-8 and TRBJ2-7 for the parts outside the CDR3, the full variable domain is EAGVTQSPTHLIKTRGQQATLRCSPISGHTSVYWYQQALGLGLQFLLWYDEGEERNRGNFPPRFSGRQFPNYSSELNVNALELEDSALYLCASSLWDSYEQYFGPGTRLTVT.

The chain links TRBV29-1 to TRBJ2-1, with 7 bases aligning to TRBD1. CDR3 length: 13 residues. Germline values: CDR1 SQVTM, CDR2 ANQGSEA. After removal of 8 bases from V and 9 bases from J, the junction contained 13 bases not matched to a gene. The CDR3 region has the DNA TGCAGCCTTCCAGGGGCAGGGGGAAGTGAGCAGTTCTTC. This gives the protein CSLPGAGGSEQFF.

The rearrangement joins TRBV5-6 to TRBJ1-2; no clear D. Germline V gene data show CDR1 as SGHDT and CDR2 as YYEEEE. This CDR3 region has 11 residues. V gave up 5 bases and J gave up 6 bases, with 8 bases separating them. The CDR3 DNA reads as TGTGCCAGCAGTCGGACTGATGGCTACACCTTC. It is translated as CASSRTDGYTF.

The chain links TRBV7-9 to TRBJ2-7; 8 bases line up with TRBD2. V was pared by 5 bases and J by 5 bases, with 8 bases of the junction left unmatched. Germline V gene data show CDR1 as SEHNR and CDR2 as FQNEAQ (reference sequence). This CDR3 has 14 residues. The CDR3 region is CASSVRTSSHEQYF. For the CDR3, the DNA is TGTGCCAGCAGCGTCCGGACTAGCAGCCACGAGCAGTACTTC.

Only a few counts were recorded for this clone. CDR3 protein: CAISETGGNSPLHF. DNA of the CDR3: TGTGCCATCAGTGAGACAGGGGGAAATTCACCCCTCCACTTT. The V gene is TRBV10-3, the J gene TRBJ1-6; 8 positions agree with TRBD1. Germline V gene data show CDR1 as ENHRY and CDR2 as SYGVKD. The CDR3 covers 14 residues. The trim removed 2 bases at V and 7 bases at J, leaving 1 base unmatched.

This clone appeared once. The V call is TRBV29-1, the J call TRBJ1-1; D gene ambiguous. CDR3 length: 14 residues. V was cut by 4 bases and J by 5 bases, with 17 bases left in between. Looked up from germline, CDR1 is SQVTM and CDR2 is ANQGSEA. The CDR3 reads CSVVDPSSLTEAFF. The CDR3, as DNA: TGCAGCGTTGTCGACCCCTCGAGTCTTACTGAAGCTTTCTTT.

V and J are TRBV6-5 and TRBJ1-1, with D unclear. V gave up 2 bases and J gave up 2 bases, with 6 bases separating them. Germline CDR1 and CDR2: MNHEY and SVGAGI. CDR3 length: 13 residues. In DNA form, the CDR3 reads TGTGCCAGCAGTTACGTTTCAAACACTGAAGCTTTCTTT. The encoded protein is CASSYVSNTEAFF.

CDR3 region: CAWGQGLMGNEQFF. The CDR3 DNA reads as TGTGCCTGGGGACAGGGATTAATGGGCAATGAGCAGTTCTTC. The chain is built from TRBV30 and TRBJ2-1; 8 bases are shared with TRBD1. CDR1 is GTSNPN, CDR2 SVGIG, per germline (reference sequence). The length of the CDR3 is 14 residues. The J segment lost 6 bases and the V segment lost 5 bases, leaving 9 bases of the junction unmatched.

The genes are TRBV7-8 and TRBJ1-2; D is uncertain. The CDR3 spans 14 residues. Trimming took off 3 bases at V and 3 bases at J, with 11 bases between the two ends. Germline assignment: CDR1 SGHVS and CDR2 FQNEAQ. CDR3 region: CASSFREGHYGYTF. For the CDR3, the DNA is TGTGCCAGCAGCTTTAGAGAGGGCCACTATGGCTACACCTTC.

In its sample, this clone was seen a few times. The V gene is TRBV30, the J gene TRBJ1-1; D unresolved. V lost 5 bases to trimming and J lost 5 bases, with 12 bases between them. Looked up from germline, CDR1 is GTSNPN and CDR2 is SVGIG (reference sequence). CDR3 size: 12 residues. CDR3 residues: CAWLVFETEAFF. Written as DNA, the CDR3 is TGTGCCTGGCTGGTATTTGAGACTGAAGCTTTCTTT.

J is TRBJ2-7 and V is TRBV6-5; 10 bases fit TRBD1. The CDR3 runs 15 residues. In germline, CDR1 is MNHEY, CDR2 SVGAGI. V gave up 6 bases and J gave up 0 bases; unmatched junction bases: 5. Here the CDR3 reads CASRYRDRGSYEQYF. CDR3 nucleotide sequence: TGTGCCAGCAGGTACCGGGACAGGGGCTCCTACGAGCAGTACTTC.

The J gene is TRBJ2-5, the V gene TRBV18, with D tentatively TRBD1 or TRBD2 (5 bases each). This CDR3 has 18 amino acids. The germline V and J ends were trimmed by 2 bases and 1 base, with 20 bases remaining between them. CDR1 is KGHSH, CDR2 LQKENI, per germline. The DNA of the CDR3 is TGTGCCAGCTCACCATTATCCGCGAGGGGTTTGACCCAAGAGACCCAGTACTTC. Its translation is CASSPLSARGLTQETQYF.

The rearrangement uses TRBV16 and TRBJ2-1, with D tentatively TRBD1 (5 bases). The germline V gene encodes CDR1 KGHSY and CDR2 FQNENV. The length of the CDR3 is 13 residues. The ends were cut back, 0 bases at V and 8 bases at J, with 8 bases in the middle. CDR3 amino acids: CASSQSAGYEQFF. The CDR3 region has the DNA TGTGCCAGCAGCCAATCTGCAGGGTATGAGCAGTTCTTC.